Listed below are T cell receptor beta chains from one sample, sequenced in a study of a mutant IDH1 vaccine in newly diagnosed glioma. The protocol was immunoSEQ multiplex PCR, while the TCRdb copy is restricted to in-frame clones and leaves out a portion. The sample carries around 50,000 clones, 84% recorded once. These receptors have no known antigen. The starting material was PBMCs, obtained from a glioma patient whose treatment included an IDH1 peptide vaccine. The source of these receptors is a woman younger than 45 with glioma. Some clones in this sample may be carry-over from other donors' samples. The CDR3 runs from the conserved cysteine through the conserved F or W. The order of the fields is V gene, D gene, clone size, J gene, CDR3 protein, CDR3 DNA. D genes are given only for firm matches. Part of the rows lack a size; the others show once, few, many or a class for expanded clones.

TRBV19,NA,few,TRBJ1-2,CAVQKGVREYGYTF,TGTGCCGTCCAAAAGGGGGTTCGGGAATATGGCTACACCTTC
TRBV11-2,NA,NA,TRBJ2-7,CASRPAGHRRDEQYF,TGTGCCAGCAGACCGGCGGGACACAGGCGTGACGAGCAGTACTTC
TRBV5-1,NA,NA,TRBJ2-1,CASSLKTDYNEQFF,TGCGCCAGCAGCTTGAAGACGGATTACAATGAGCAGTTCTTC
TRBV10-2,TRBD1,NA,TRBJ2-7,CASSEGDRGYEQYF,TGCGCCAGCAGTGAAGGGGACAGGGGGTACGAGCAGTACTTC
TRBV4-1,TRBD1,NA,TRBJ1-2,CASSQGKGANGYTF,TGCGCCAGCAGCCAAGGGAAGGGGGCCAATGGCTACACCTTC
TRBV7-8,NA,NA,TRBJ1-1,CASSPAGLGATEAFF,TGTGCCAGCAGCCCAGCGGGACTCGGCGCCACTGAAGCTTTCTTT
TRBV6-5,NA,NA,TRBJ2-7,CASSYTVNYEQYF,TGTGCCAGCAGTTATACAGTTAACTACGAGCAGTACTTC
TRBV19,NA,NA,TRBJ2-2,CASATSSWSTGELFF,TGTGCCAGTGCCACCTCCAGTTGGAGCACCGGGGAGCTGTTTTTT
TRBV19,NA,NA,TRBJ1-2,CASNRGSTTDSVGYTF,TGTGCCAGCAACCGGGGGTCGACTACTGACTCAGTGGGCTACACCTTC
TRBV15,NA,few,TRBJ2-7,CATSREAGKYEQYF,TGTGCCACCAGCAGAGAGGCAGGGAAATACGAGCAGTACTTC
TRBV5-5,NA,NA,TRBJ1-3,CASSLEGSHRNTIYF,TGTGCCAGCAGCTTGGAGGGATCTCACCGAAACACCATATATTTT
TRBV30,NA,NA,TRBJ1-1,CAWSSRATEAFF,TGTGCCTGGAGTTCCCGGGCTACTGAAGCTTTCTTT
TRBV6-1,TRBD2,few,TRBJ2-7,CASSEAGVAGASYEQYF,TGTGCCAGCAGTGAAGCGGGAGTAGCGGGAGCCTCCTACGAGCAGTACTTC
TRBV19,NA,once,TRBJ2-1,CASSMARNEQFF,TGTGCCAGTAGTATGGCTCGGAATGAGCAGTTCTTC
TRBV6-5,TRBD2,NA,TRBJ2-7,CASSLAGGPYEQYF,TGTGCCAGCAGTTTAGCGGGAGGTCCCTACGAGCAGTACTTC
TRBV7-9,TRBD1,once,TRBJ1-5,CASSSGGAGQPQHF,TGTGCCAGCAGCTCAGGGGGCGCGGGTCAGCCCCAGCATTTT
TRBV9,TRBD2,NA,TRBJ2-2,CASSQSLGLAANTGELFF,TGTGCCAGCAGCCAATCCTTAGGGCTAGCGGCGAACACCGGGGAGCTGTTTTTT
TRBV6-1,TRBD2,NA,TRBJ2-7,CASSRWRENSYEQYF,TGTGCCAGCAGTCGTTGGCGGGAGAACTCCTACGAGCAGTACTTC
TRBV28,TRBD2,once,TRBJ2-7,CASSRAGTSGYEQYF,TGTGCCAGCAGTCGTGCCGGGACTAGCGGCTACGAGCAGTACTTC
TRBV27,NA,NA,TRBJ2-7,CASSSSYEQYF,TGTGCCAGCAGTTCATCCTACGAGCAGTACTTC
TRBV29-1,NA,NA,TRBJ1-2,CSVYSQGYGYTF,TGCAGCGTGTATTCTCAAGGCTATGGCTACACCTTC
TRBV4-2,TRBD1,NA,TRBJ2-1,CASSQFGAGGDEQFF,TGTGCCAGCAGCCAATTCGGGGCAGGGGGAGATGAGCAGTTCTTC
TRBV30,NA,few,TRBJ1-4,CAWMAREKLFF,TGTGCCTGGATGGCTCGGGAAAAACTGTTTTTT
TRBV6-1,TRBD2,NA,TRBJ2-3,CASSERLAGVGDTQYF,TGTGCCAGCAGTGAAAGACTAGCGGGAGTCGGAGATACGCAGTATTTT
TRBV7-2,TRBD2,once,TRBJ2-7,CASSSPSGRASYEQYF,TGTGCCAGCAGCTCCCCTAGCGGGAGGGCCTCCTACGAGCAGTACTTC
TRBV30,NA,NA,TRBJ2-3,CAWSVLRDTQYF,TGTGCCTGGAGTGTACTCCGGGATACGCAGTATTTT
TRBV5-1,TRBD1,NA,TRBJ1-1,CASSSQGGNTEAFF,TGCGCCAGCAGTTCCCAGGGGGGGAACACTGAAGCTTTCTTT
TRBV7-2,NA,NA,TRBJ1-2,CASSLLERGGDGYTF,TGTGCCAGCAGCTTACTGGAGAGGGGAGGAGATGGCTACACCTTC
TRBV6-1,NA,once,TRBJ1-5,CASRPRADNQPQHF,TGTGCCAGCAGGCCGCGGGCTGACAATCAGCCCCAGCATTTT
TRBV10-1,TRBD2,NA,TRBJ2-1,CASKWLGLGHNEQFF,TGCGCCAGCAAGTGGTTGGGACTAGGACACAATGAGCAGTTCTTC
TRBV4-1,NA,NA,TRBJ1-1,CASSQDSRGQGPEAFF,TGCGCCAGCAGCCAAGATTCCCGCGGGCAGGGCCCTGAAGCTTTCTTT
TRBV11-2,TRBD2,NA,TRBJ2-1,CASSLAGLAMPYNEQFF,TGTGCCAGCAGCTTGGCCGGACTAGCGATGCCCTACAATGAGCAGTTCTTC
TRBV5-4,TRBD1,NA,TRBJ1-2,CASSQGTVHGYTF,TGTGCCAGCAGCCAGGGGACAGTCCATGGCTACACCTTC
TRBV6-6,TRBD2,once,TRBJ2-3,CASSLGGYNTDTQYF,TGTGCCAGCAGTCTCGGGGGGTATAACACAGATACGCAGTATTTT
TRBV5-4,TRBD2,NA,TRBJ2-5,CASRAPGLAEQETQYF,TGTGCCAGCCGAGCCCCCGGACTAGCGGAACAAGAGACCCAGTACTTC
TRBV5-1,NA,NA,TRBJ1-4,CASSLRPGGEKLFF,TGCGCCAGCAGCTTACGGCCCGGGGGCGAAAAACTGTTTTTT
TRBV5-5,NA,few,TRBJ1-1,CASSLNGAEAFF,TGTGCCAGCAGCTTGAATGGCGCTGAAGCTTTCTTT
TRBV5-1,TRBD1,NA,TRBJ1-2,CASSPGQQNYGYTF,TGCGCCAGCAGCCCGGGACAGCAAAACTATGGCTACACCTTC
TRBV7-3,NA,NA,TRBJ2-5,CASSLAPQETQYF,TGTGCCAGCAGCCTGGCCCCCCAAGAGACCCAGTACTTC
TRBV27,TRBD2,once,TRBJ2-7,CASRPGLASYEQYF,TGTGCCAGCAGGCCGGGACTAGCGTCCTACGAGCAGTACTTC
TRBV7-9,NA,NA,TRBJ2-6,CASSLMTTAGANVLTF,TGTGCCAGCAGCTTAATGACTACTGCTGGGGCCAACGTCCTGACTTTC
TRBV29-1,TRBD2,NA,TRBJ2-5,CSVGPRGQSREAQYF,TGCAGCGTTGGCCCCCGTGGGCAGTCCCGGGAGGCCCAGTACTTC
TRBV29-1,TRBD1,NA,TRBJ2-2,CSVGKGARIGELFF,TGCAGCGTTGGAAAGGGGGCGAGGATCGGGGAGCTGTTTTTT
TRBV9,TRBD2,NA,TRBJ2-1,CASSVTATTAHLGTSHNEQFF,TGTGCCAGCAGCGTCACGGCGACGACAGCTCACCTAGGGACTAGTCACAATGAGCAGTTCTTC
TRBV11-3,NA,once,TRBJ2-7,CASSYRSGEQYF,TGTGCCAGCAGCTATAGGTCCGGGGAGCAGTACTTC
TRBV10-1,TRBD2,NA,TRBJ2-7,CASSLPSAGDYYEQYF,TGCGCCAGCAGTTTGCCCTCGGCGGGGGACTATTACGAGCAGTACTTC
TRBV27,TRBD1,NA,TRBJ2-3,CASHRTGTGSFSTDTQYF,TGTGCCAGCCACCGGACAGGGACGGGTAGTTTCTCTACAGATACGCAGTATTTT
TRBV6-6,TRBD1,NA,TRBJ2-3,CASRPVGGEWTDTQYF,TGTGCCAGCAGGCCTGTAGGGGGCGAGTGGACAGATACGCAGTATTTT
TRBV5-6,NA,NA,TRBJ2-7,CASSGRTSYEQYF,TGTGCCAGCAGTGGACGGACCTCCTACGAGCAGTACTTC
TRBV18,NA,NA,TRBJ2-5,CASSPLGAGETQYF,TGTGCCAGCTCACCACTAGGGGCGGGAGAGACCCAGTACTTC
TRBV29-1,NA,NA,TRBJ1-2,CSVDSLPEGPPNYGYTF,TGCAGCGTTGACTCACTCCCCGAGGGACCTCCTAACTATGGCTACACCTTC
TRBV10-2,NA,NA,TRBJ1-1,CASSELRVGTEAFF,TGCGCCAGCAGTGAGTTACGGGTCGGGACTGAAGCTTTCTTT
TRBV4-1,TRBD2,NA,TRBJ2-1,CASSETSGRLGEQFF,TGCGCCAGCAGCGAGACTAGCGGGAGGCTTGGTGAGCAGTTCTTC